These T cell receptor beta chains were read from a single sample in a study of CD8+CD57+ T cells in acquired aplastic anemia. From the reads, TCRdb called clonotypes with MiXCR, one entry per CDR3 protein. The sample includes 210,000 or so distinct CDR3 sequences, about half of them seen just once. Sequencing input: sorted CD4+, CD8+, or CD8+CD57+ T cells (not recorded which) from PBMCs. These receptor sequences come from a human donor with aplastic anemia. The CDR3 runs from the conserved cysteine through the conserved F or W. The D gene is left open where the match is weak. Not all rows give a size; the values are once, few, many and, for expanded clones, a class.

j_call v_call clone_size d_call cdr3_aa cdr3_nt
TRBJ1-5 TRBV7-2 many - CASSPTAGFNQPQHF TGTGCCAGCAGCCCTACCGCAGGGTTCAATCAGCCCCAGCATTTT
TRBJ2-7 TRBV7-9 many TRBD1 CASSFGGQGYEQYF TGTGCCAGCAGCTTTGGGGGACAGGGGTACGAGCAGTACTTC
TRBJ1-2 TRBV19 many - CASSMEVWTDYTF TGTGCCAGTAGTATGGAGGTATGGACGGACTACACCTTC
TRBJ1-1 TRBV2 many TRBD1 CARRTGVNMNTEAFF TGTGCCAGGAGGACAGGGGTAAACATGAACACTGAAGCTTTCTTT
TRBJ1-2 TRBV2 many TRBD1 CASSVRAGQPVNYGYTF TGTGCCAGCAGTGTCAGGGCGGGACAGCCCGTTAACTATGGCTACACCTTC
TRBJ1-5 TRBV20-1 many TRBD1 CSARSGTGLGQPQHF TGCAGTGCTAGATCCGGGACAGGGTTGGGCCAGCCCCAGCATTTT
TRBJ2-6 TRBV15 once - CATSSRVSGANVLTF TGTGCCACCAGCAGCAGGGTGTCTGGGGCCAACGTCCTGACTTTC
TRBJ1-2 TRBV7-9 - TRBD1 CASSQDRVGGYTF TGTGCCAGCAGCCAGGACAGGGTGGGCGGCTACACCTTC
TRBJ1-1 TRBV5-1 many - CASSLGLSGSTLGAFF TGCGCCAGCAGCTTGGGCCTCAGTGGGTCGACACTTGGAGCTTTCTTT
TRBJ1-2 TRBV9 - - CASSPLHGYTF TGTGCCAGCAGTCCTCTCCATGGCTACACCTTC
TRBJ2-1 TRBV20-1 - - CSARDGAGSYNEQFF TGCAGTGCTAGAGATGGTGCGGGGTCCTACAATGAGCAGTTCTTC
TRBJ1-2 TRBV19 - - CASSIGTWGYGYTF TGTGCCAGTAGTATTGGGACGTGGGGCTATGGCTACACCTTC
TRBJ1-5 TRBV2 - - CASSAGVQPQHF TGTGCCAGCAGTGCCGGGGTCCAGCCCCAGCATTTT
TRBJ2-3 TRBV4-3 - TRBD2 CASSQGNSGEPTDTQYF TGCGCCAGCAGCCAGGGCAATAGCGGGGAACCCACAGATACGCAGTATTTT
TRBJ1-1 TRBV7-2 - - CASSPRVGGRRTEALF TGTGCCAGCAGCCCCCGAGTTGGGGGGCGGAGGACTGAAGCTCTCTTT
TRBJ1-2 TRBV20-1 few - CSARDGYTF TGCAGTGCTAGGGACGGCTACACCTTC
TRBJ2-5 TRBV7-3 many TRBD2 CASSLTRGGGETQYF TGTGCCAGCAGCTTAACGCGGGGGGGCGGAGAGACCCAGTACTTC
TRBJ1-2 TRBV7-3 - - CASSLVTGLGYGYTF TGTGCCAGCAGCTTAGTTACCGGGTTGGGCTATGGCTACACCTTC
TRBJ2-2 TRBV5-1 - TRBD1 CASSLETGHSGELFF TGCGCCAGCAGCTTGGAGACAGGGCATTCCGGGGAGCTGTTTTTT
TRBJ1-5 TRBV20-1 many TRBD1 CSARRPDRGYSNQPQHF TGCAGTGCTAGAAGACCGGACAGGGGATATAGCAATCAGCCCCAGCATTTT
TRBJ2-2 TRBV10-1 many - CASRRGADTGELFF TGCGCCAGCAGACGGGGGGCTGACACCGGGGAGCTGTTTTTT
TRBJ2-2 TRBV7-9 - - CASSLVQGTGELFF TGTGCCAGCAGCTTAGTACAGGGCACCGGGGAGCTGTTTTTT
TRBJ2-7 TRBV7-6 - TRBD1 CASSLETGAQTYEQYF TGTGCCAGCAGCTTAGAGACAGGGGCTCAGACCTACGAGCAGTACTTC
TRBJ1-1 TRBV9 - - CASSYEQGRAFF TGTGCCAGCAGCTATGAGCAGGGTCGAGCTTTCTTT
TRBJ2-7 TRBV7-9 - TRBD2 CASSWGTSGGSYEQYF TGTGCCAGCAGCTGGGGGACTAGCGGGGGATCCTACGAGCAGTACTTC
TRBJ2-2 TRBV5-1 - - CASRKVVAATGELFF TGCGCCAGCAGGAAAGTGGTAGCAGCTACCGGGGAGCTGTTTTTT
TRBJ2-7 TRBV7-9 - TRBD1 CASSVARSDRPTYEQYF TGTGCCAGCAGCGTAGCGAGGTCGGACAGGCCTACCTACGAGCAGTACTTC
TRBJ2-7 TRBV20-1 many TRBD2 CSARDRPGGSYEQYF TGCAGTGCTAGAGATAGGCCGGGGGGGTCCTACGAGCAGTACTTC
TRBJ1-1 TRBV15 - - CATSSRTSGAFF TGTGCCACCAGCAGTCGGACTAGCGGGGCTTTCTTT
TRBJ2-3 TRBV5-1 many - CASSIGGGRTDTQYF TGCGCCAGCTCTATTGGGGGGGGCCGCACAGATACGCAGTATTTT